Described below is a single T cell receptor (beta chain) sequence and its context. Its antigen is unknown. The ends were cut back, 0 bases at V and 4 bases at J, with 10 bases in the middle. This CDR3 is built from 15 residues. Germline assignment: CDR1 MNHEY and CDR2 SVGEGT. The sample belongs to a study of T cell responses to AZD1222 COVID-19 vaccine. At the level of the study: Second doses at about 4 or about 12 weeks were pooled. Study-wide results and limits: Just a handful of AZD1222 recipients were seropositive at baseline. Only after the peak T cell response were repertoires sampled.

Only in-frame clones appear in the TCRdb table, and some are missing; sequencing was by immunoSEQ multiplex PCR. The data contain some 110,000 clones, 85% to 90% of them singletons. The rearrangement uses TRBV6-2 or TRBV6-3 and TRBJ1-5; D uncertain. The TCR sequence derives from an adult in good health. Material: peripheral blood, obtained on day 0 of AZD1222 vaccination. The CDR3 region has the DNA TGTGCCAGCAGTTACTCACGGGGTGGGAATCAGCCCCAGCATTTT. The encoded protein is CASSYSRGGNQPQHF.